This T cell receptor (beta chain) was recorded in a study of T cell responses to AZD1222 COVID-19 vaccine (dated by TCRdb to the early 2020s). With regard to the full study: TCR sequencing covered roughly 230 trial participants: roughly 200 given two doses of AZD1222 and 26 given two doses of MenACWY control vaccine. Trial participants were enrolled by age into subgroups of 18-55, 56-69 and 70-plus years, and about 150, 27 and 61 TCR-sequenced participants, respectively, were included in these subgroups. The paper's findings and limits, for the study overall: Epitopes outside the regions mutated in the B.1.351 and B.1.1.7 variants were reportedly recognized by nearly half of the unique spike-specific TCRs. The 56-69-year group was small, and its depth increase did not reach significance, likely because of low power. Because no day 14 peak-response samples were available, the repertoires could be characterized only after the peak T cell response. Conclusions about previously exposed vaccinees are limited because only six or seven AZD1222 recipients were SARS-CoV-2 seropositive at baseline. The whole spike protein was spanned by vaccine-associated CD4 TCRs, and dominant responses were seen in regions 160-218 and 743-854. After two AZD1222 doses, spike-specific TCR breadth and depth were significantly higher than at day 0 and than in MenACWY recipients. Participants were mostly white British and included more females than males, and it was suggested by the authors that clonal diversity may have been underestimated.

The CDR3 regions of human TCRbeta chains were analyzed by immunosequencing. As for the original processing: TCRs in the repertoires were matched against a reference library of SARS-CoV-2-specific TCRs that had been generated with the MIRA antigen-specificity platform. Breadth meant the fraction of unique TCRs that were SARS-CoV-2-associated, whereas depth meant the fraction of total T cells that were SARS-CoV-2-associated. Using the MIRA data, every spike-specific TCR was mapped to the spike region that the TCR reacted to and assigned to either a CD4 or a CD8 class. Log10-transformed breadth and depth values were compared by one-way ANOVA with Sidak's multiple comparisons tests. Here the immuneACCESS table is served through TCRdb, limited to in-frame sequences with V and J called. Missing clones are a known gap in these copies; in checked studies unresolved V genes cover under half, and the rest lacks a known reason. For V, J and clone size, that table is used; D and trimming come from the DNA. In this sample the table shows some 190,000 clones, approximately 90% of which occur a single time. The ten biggest clones cover 1.5% to 2% of the sample.

Relative to germline, V is missing 5 bases and J is missing 1 base, with 8 bases of the junction outside any gene match. Taken from cysteine to phenylalanine, the CDR3 has 18 residues. Of the read, only the CDR3 DNA is kept; its 54 bases are in frame from base 1. CDR1 is given as SGHVS and CDR2 as FNYEAQ, both from the germline V gene. Comments on this clone: The clone's antigen remains unknown. No base quality information exists; no much larger clone differs at one position.

Read against the paper, the sample's time point label means: about 28 days (+/-7) after the second vaccine dose. AZD1222 recipients with second doses at about 4 weeks or about 12 weeks were pooled, because spike-specific TCR depth and breadth did not differ between schedules. Vaccinee samples were obtained from the UK trials COV001 and COV002, which included a single-blind randomized controlled phase 2/3 trial of AZD1222 (ChAdOx1 nCoV-19) in healthy adults. For TCRbeta chain sequencing, PBMC samples from trial participants were taken at day 0 and at day 28 after the second dose. The V and J genes are TRBV7-6 and TRBJ2-3; 14 nucleotides in the junction match TRBD2. This receptor was obtained from an adult who received the AZD1222 COVID-19 vaccine. Here the sequenced sample was peripheral blood, taken 28 days after the second AZD1222 dose. The CDR3 region has the sequence CASSPAPGLAGGTDTQYF. The DNA reads TGTGCCAGCAGCCCGGCCCCGGGACTAGCGGGAGGCACAGATACGCAGTATTTT.